Listed below are T cell receptor beta chains from one sample, sequenced in a study of blood T cell repertoires in COVID-19. The assay was immunoSEQ multiplex PCR, and TCRdb's table has in-frame clones only and misses some. Here the sample spans around 60,000 clones, about 80% being singletons. Specimen: peripheral blood. The receptors were gathered from a man in his thirties or forties with COVID-19, enrolled during active disease. The CDR3 runs from the conserved cysteine through the conserved F or W. A D gene is named only where the DNA matches it firmly. Size values are once, few and many counts, or a class for expanded clones, and some rows have none.

V gene	J gene	D gene	clone size	CDR3 protein	CDR3 DNA
TRBV7-2	TRBJ2-2	TRBD2	NA	CASSPTSGGAATGELFF	TGTGCCAGCAGCCCTACTAGCGGGGGGGCCGCGACCGGGGAGCTGTTTTTT
TRBV7-8	TRBJ2-2	TRBD1	many	CASSSYRQGRGITGELFF	TGTGCCAGCAGCTCGTATAGACAGGGGCGAGGTATCACCGGGGAGCTGTTTTTT
TRBV28	TRBJ2-5	TRBD2	NA	CASTPGRVGQYF	TGTGCCAGCACTCCAGGGAGGGTAGGGCAGTACTTC
TRBV7-2	TRBJ2-3	TRBD2	few	CASSLGSGGPTDTQYF	TGTGCCAGCAGCTTAGGGAGCGGGGGGCCCACAGATACGCAGTATTTT
TRBV20-1	TRBJ2-7	NA	NA	CSASQDSYEQYF	TGCAGTGCTAGTCAGGACTCCTACGAGCAGTACTTC
TRBV2	TRBJ2-2	TRBD2	NA	CASFRSGVTGELFF	TGTGCCAGCTTTAGGAGCGGGGTCACCGGGGAGCTGTTTTTT
TRBV4-2	TRBJ2-7	TRBD1	few	CASSQDYGTGAYEQYF	TGTGCCAGCAGCCAAGATTATGGGACAGGGGCCTACGAGCAGTACTTC
TRBV6-1	TRBJ2-1	TRBD2	NA	CASSDGSAGGTEQFF	TGTGCCAGCAGTGATGGTTCGGCGGGAGGTACGGAGCAGTTCTTC
TRBV5-1	TRBJ2-1	TRBD2	few	CASHKRTSQNEQFF	TGCGCCAGCCACAAAAGGACTAGCCAGAATGAGCAGTTCTTC
TRBV28	TRBJ1-2	NA	NA	CASSPLEGSYYGYTF	TGTGCCAGCAGTCCCCTGGAGGGGTCCTATTATGGCTACACCTTC
TRBV4-1	TRBJ1-1	NA	NA	CASSQVGAESLNTEAFF	TGCGCCAGCAGCCAAGTAGGAGCGGAGAGTCTGAACACTGAAGCTTTCTTT
TRBV11-2	TRBJ1-5	TRBD1	NA	CASSTGQLNQPQHF	TGTGCCAGCAGCACGGGACAGCTTAATCAGCCCCAGCATTTT
TRBV6-5	TRBJ1-3	TRBD1	once	CASRTGAGNTIYF	TGTGCCAGCAGGACAGGGGCTGGAAACACCATATATTTT
TRBV4-2	TRBJ1-3	TRBD1	NA	CASSQRLQGAAGNTIYF	TGTGCCAGCAGCCAAAGATTACAGGGGGCTGCTGGAAACACCATATATTTT
TRBV6-1	TRBJ1-3	NA	few	CASSDRDSGNTIYF	TGTGCCAGCAGCGACAGAGACTCTGGAAACACCATATATTTT
TRBV2	TRBJ1-2	NA	NA	CASSHSQQGVYGYTF	TGTGCCAGCAGTCACTCCCAACAGGGAGTCTATGGCTACACCTTC
TRBV6-5	TRBJ2-1	NA	NA	CATGNRGGNNEQFF	TGTGCCACCGGTAACAGGGGGGGTAACAATGAGCAGTTCTTC
TRBV3-1/TRBV3-2	TRBJ2-4	TRBD2	NA	CASSQEGGRPLGNIQYF	TGTGCCAGCAGCCAAGAAGGCGGGAGGCCGTTGGGGAACATTCAGTACTTC
TRBV13	TRBJ1-1	NA	once	CASSYRQAEAFF	TGTGCCAGCAGCTATCGACAGGCAGAAGCTTTCTTT
TRBV27	TRBJ2-1	TRBD2	NA	CASRGLVSGGAYNEQFF	TGTGCCAGCAGGGGATTGGTTAGCGGGGGGGCTTACAATGAGCAGTTCTTC
TRBV18	TRBJ1-3	NA	NA	CASSPRDTGSGNTIYF	TGTGCCAGCTCACCCCGGGACACTGGCTCTGGAAACACCATATATTTT
TRBV7-3	TRBJ2-3	NA	NA	CASSLSGGPDTQYF	TGTGCCAGCAGCTTATCGGGGGGCCCAGATACGCAGTATTTT
TRBV20-1	TRBJ2-1	TRBD2	NA	CSASGGRIDEQFF	TGCAGTGCTAGTGGCGGGAGGATCGATGAGCAGTTCTTC
TRBV5-1	TRBJ2-1	NA	NA	CASSLGLGGALSSYNEQFF	TGCGCCAGCAGCTTGGGACTTGGTGGGGCCTTAAGCTCCTACAATGAGCAGTTCTTC
TRBV23-1	TRBJ2-3	TRBD2	NA	CASSQRSSGRGVGGTDTQYF	TGCGCCAGCAGTCAGCGGTCTAGCGGGAGAGGGGTGGGGGGCACAGATACGCAGTATTTT
TRBV10-3	TRBJ2-3	TRBD2	NA	CAIRDIGLAGVDTQYF	TGTGCCATCAGGGACATAGGACTAGCGGGGGTTGATACGCAGTATTTT
TRBV4-2	TRBJ1-1	NA	NA	CASSQDAGNTEAFF	TGTGCCAGCAGCCAAGACGCAGGGAACACTGAAGCTTTCTTT
TRBV2	TRBJ2-1	TRBD2	NA	CASSETPGTSGSNEQFF	TGTGCCAGCAGCGAAACTCCCGGGACTAGCGGGAGCAATGAGCAGTTCTTC